One and the same sample provided the 26 T cell receptor beta chains below, sequenced in a study of cytomegalovirus exposure and HLA in healthy donors. Use of 60 Vbeta and 13 Jbeta primers characterized the PCR. Sequenced by immunoSEQ multiplex PCR; TCRdb stores in-frame clones only, minus some. The sample includes 150,000 to 200,000 clones, more than 65% of them seen just once. Sequencing was performed on PBMCs. The source of these receptors is a woman in her twenties or thirties in good health and CMV-seropositive.

This clone was counted a few times. The chain recombines TRBV2 with TRBJ2-1; TRBD2 might be the D (6 bases). The V end lost 7 bases, the J end lost 5 bases, and 15 bases lay between the germline ends. This CDR3 spans 14 amino acids. CDR1 SNHLY and CDR2 FYNNEI come from the germline V gene. The CDR3 DNA reads TGTGCCAGCAACTCAGCGGGCCTAAACAATGAGCAGTTCTTC. Translated, it gives CASNSAGLNNEQFF. The full variable domain, completed using reference TRBV2 and TRBJ2-1, is EPEVTQTPSHQVTQMGQEVILRCVPISNHLYFYWYRQILGQKVEFLVSFYNNEISEKSEIFDDQFSVERPDGSNFTLKIRSTKLEDSAMYFCASNSAGLNNEQFFGPGTRLTVL.

J is TRBJ2-1 and V is TRBV19, with D maybe TRBD1 (5 bases). Trimming took off 7 bases at V and 6 bases at J, with 25 bases between the two ends. The CDR3 loop spans 17 amino acids. CDR1 is LNHDA, CDR2 SQIVND, per germline (reference sequence). In nucleotides, the CDR3 is TGTGCCAGTACCAGATCCCCCAGGGTCCCCCCTCTCAATGAGCAGTTCTTC. It is translated as CASTRSPRVPPLNEQFF.

The rearrangement uses TRBV7-9 and TRBJ2-7; TRBD1 agrees at 7 bases. The V gene's germline CDR1 is SEHNR and CDR2 FQNEAQ (reference sequence). V lost 2 bases and J lost 7; bases outside the gene matches: 11. The CDR3 is 15 residues long. CDR3 coding DNA: TGTGCCAGCAGCTTATCCCGGAAAGGGGGCGGGGAGCAGTACTTC. Its translation is CASSLSRKGGGEQYF.

The genes are TRBV29-1 and TRBJ2-3; a possible D gene is TRBD2 (5 bases). Germline CDR1 reads SQVTM; CDR2 reads ANQGSEA. Trimming pared 0 bases from V and 5 bases from J, leaving 12 bases between. This CDR3 is built from 14 residues. CDR3 in DNA: TGCAGCGTTGAAGAACTAGGAATTGGAGATACGCAGTATTTT. Translating gives CSVEELGIGDTQYF.

The rearrangement uses TRBV27 and TRBJ2-5; 7 positions match TRBD2. In germline, CDR1 is MNHEY, CDR2 SMNVEV (reference sequence). This CDR3 has 14 amino acids. J gave up 5 bases and V 3 bases, and 6 bases lay outside the gene matches. The CDR3 DNA sequence: TGTGCCAGCAGTTTGGGAGGGCCGGGGGAGACCCAGTACTTC. It yields the protein CASSLGGPGETQYF.

This rearrangement joins TRBV5-1 to TRBJ2-7, with D unclear. Trimming pared 5 bases from V and 1 base from J, leaving 10 bases between. Germline lookup yields CDR1 SGHRS and CDR2 YFSETQ. The CDR3 spans 13 residues. The CDR3 DNA sequence: TGCGCCAGCAGGCGAGACGGGTCCTACGAGCAGTACTTC. Translation gives CASRRDGSYEQYF.

The genes are TRBV6-1 and TRBJ2-7; D unclear. CDR1 is MNHNS, CDR2 SASEGT, per germline. CDR3 length: 13 amino acids. The germline V and J ends were trimmed by 7 bases and 2 bases, with 12 bases remaining between them. The CDR3 is CASNPGSAYEQYF. CDR3 nucleotides: TGTGCCAGCAATCCCGGGTCGGCCTACGAGCAGTACTTC.

The genes are TRBV9 and TRBJ2-3, with 8 bases that match TRBD1. The CDR3 consists of 18 residues. CDR1 and CDR2 from the germline V gene are SGDLS and YYNGEE. J gave up 0 bases and V 0 bases, and 9 bases lay outside the gene matches. The CDR3 sequence: CASSVGTGSLGSTDTQYF. The CDR3 nucleotides are TGTGCCAGCAGCGTAGGGACAGGGAGCCTCGGGAGCACAGATACGCAGTATTTT.

Here the CDR3 DNA reads TGCGCCAGCAGCTTGATGGGACAGGATAACACCGGGGAGCTGTTTTTT. This encodes CASSLMGQDNTGELFF. The chain combines TRBV5-1 with TRBJ2-2; TRBD1 matches at 8 bases. The V gene's germline CDR1 is SGHRS and CDR2 YFSETQ. The CDR3 loop spans 16 amino acids. The V and J ends lost 1 base and 2 bases, in that order; junction bases with no gene match: 4.

This sequence joins TRBV28 and TRBJ2-7; D is uncertain. Germline V gene lookup returns CDR1 MDHEN and CDR2 SYDVKM. The CDR3 has 13 amino acids. Trimming shortened V by 6 bases and J by 1 base, and 10 bases separated the two germline ends. The CDR3 nucleotides read TGTGCCAGCAGCCATCTACCTTCCTACGAGCAGTACTTC. Amino acid sequence: CASSHLPSYEQYF.

J is TRBJ1-1 and V is TRBV10-3, with TRBD1 identical over 9 bases. The CDR3 runs to 16 residues. Germline lookup yields CDR1 ENHRY and CDR2 SYGVKD. V gave up 4 bases and J gave up 9 bases; unmatched junction bases: 15. CDR3 nucleotides: TGTGCCATCAGTGTGTCGGTCTCTCGACAGGGGGATCAAGCTTTCTTT. It encodes CAISVSVSRQGDQAFF.

V and J are TRBV9 and TRBJ1-4; the match to TRBD1 covers 8 bases. Unmatched junction bases numbered 7, after V lost 5 bases and J lost 7 bases. CDR3 size: 14 residues. CDR1 and CDR2 (germline): SGDLS, YYNGEE. CDR3 sequence: CASSSTGAAEKLFF. The CDR3 bases are TGTGCCAGCAGTTCGACAGGGGCGGCTGAAAAACTGTTTTTT.

The rearrangement uses TRBV5-1 and TRBJ2-1; TRBD1 matches 7 bases. CDR1 and CDR2 (germline): SGHRS, YFSETQ. CDR3 length: 16 amino acids. V lost 0 bases and J lost 6; bases outside the gene matches: 9. For the CDR3, the DNA is TGCGCCAGCAGCTTGGGACAGGGATGGATGGGCAATGAGCAGTTCTTC. This encodes CASSLGQGWMGNEQFF.

The genes are TRBV5-5 and TRBJ2-1, with 9 bases identical to TRBD1. Germline V gene lookup returns CDR1 SGHKS and CDR2 YYEKEE (reference sequence). CDR3 length: 17 amino acids. V lost 2 bases and J lost 0; bases outside the gene matches: 6. In nucleotides, the CDR3 is TGTGCCAGCAGCTTAACAGGGGGCTCCGGCTCCTACAATGAGCAGTTCTTC. Its protein product is CASSLTGGSGSYNEQFF.

The rearrangement joins TRBV6-1 to TRBJ2-7; possible D gene TRBD1, 6 bases. The CDR3 loop spans 15 amino acids. Germline-derived CDR1 and CDR2 are MNHNS and SASEGT. V was clipped by 3 bases and J by 1 base, with 13 bases between them. CDR3 sequence: CASSDRTVESYEQYF. Here the CDR3 DNA reads TGTGCCAGCAGTGACCGGACAGTGGAGTCCTACGAGCAGTACTTC.

The CDR3 loop is CASSGRGGDEQFF. CDR3 nucleotide sequence: TGTGCCAGCAGTGGGCGGGGAGGCGATGAGCAGTTCTTC. This sequence joins TRBV25-1 and TRBJ2-1, with D maybe TRBD2 (6 bases). Germline V CDR1 and CDR2: MGHDK, SYGVNS. The CDR3 totals 13 residues. V shed 4 bases and J shed 8 bases, with 12 bases lying between them.

CDR3 bases: TGTGCCAGCAGCTTGGCGCGGCTAGCGGGAGTGGGTGAGCAGTTCTTC. Translating gives CASSLARLAGVGEQFF. J is TRBJ2-1 and V is TRBV5-6; 10 positions agree with TRBD2. Trimming removed 0 bases from V and 9 bases from J; junction bases left unmatched: 9. The CDR3 loop spans 16 amino acids. CDR1 and CDR2 from the germline V gene are SGHDT and YYEEEE.

The V and J genes are TRBV19 and TRBJ1-2; 7 bases agree with TRBD1. Germline lookup yields CDR1 LNHDA and CDR2 SQIVND (reference sequence). The V gene end was trimmed by 3 bases and the J gene end by 9 bases; junction bases not matched to a gene: 7. This CDR3 is built from 13 residues. This chain's CDR3 is CASSIDRVLSYTF. In nucleotides, the CDR3 is TGTGCCAGTAGTATTGACAGGGTGCTGAGCTACACCTTC.

The chain employs TRBV6-1 and TRBJ1-2; no firm D call. Germline-derived CDR1 and CDR2 are MNHNS and SASEGT. This CDR3 spans 15 amino acids. V lost 5 bases and J 6 bases, leaving 19 bases between the germline ends. CDR3 sequence: CASSFGLFNSDGYTF. DNA of the CDR3: TGTGCCAGCAGTTTTGGTCTTTTCAACAGTGATGGCTACACCTTC.

This clone was counted a single time. The chain recombines TRBV6-5 with TRBJ1-1; D might be TRBD1 (5 bases). Germline V gene sequence: CDR1 MNHEY, CDR2 SVGAGI. Trimming stripped 6 bases from V and 3 bases from J, with 14 bases between. The CDR3 runs to 14 residues. This CDR3 reads CASRSVTGYTEAFF. DNA for the CDR3: TGTGCCAGCAGATCGGTAACAGGATACACTGAAGCTTTCTTT.

V and J are TRBV18 and TRBJ2-2; D gene ambiguous. Germline CDR1 and CDR2: KGHSH and LQKENI. The CDR3 spans 15 residues. Trimming took off 0 bases at V and 1 base at J, with 6 bases between the two ends. CDR3 amino acids: CASSPPVGNTGELFF. The CDR3 bases are TGTGCCAGCTCACCACCGGTCGGGAACACCGGGGAGCTGTTTTTT.

V gene TRBV19 combines with J gene TRBJ2-3, with a tentative D call TRBD2 (7 bases). The CDR3 is 20 amino acids. CDR1 and CDR2 from the germline V gene are LNHDA and SQIVND (reference sequence). V lost 5 bases and J lost 6, with 33 bases in between. CDR3 in DNA: TGTGCCAGTAGTTTAGGCGGGTCGGCGGGGGCAGGTATAGGCGGGGATACGCAGTATTTT. It encodes CASSLGGSAGAGIGGDTQYF.

The J gene is TRBJ1-2, the V gene TRBV28, with a possible D match to TRBD1 (5 bases). Germline V CDR1 and CDR2: MDHEN, SYDVKM. CDR3 length: 13 residues. V lost 6 bases and J 8 bases, leaving 16 bases between the germline ends. The CDR3 coding sequence is TGTGCCAGCAGCCCCAGGGTCTATGGCGGCTACACCTTC. It encodes CASSPRVYGGYTF.

The CDR3 here is CASSEYQGYEQYF. In nucleotides, the CDR3 is TGTGCCAGCAGTGAATATCAGGGGTACGAGCAGTACTTC. The chain links TRBV6-1 to TRBJ2-5; a possible D gene is TRBD1 (6 bases). The tail of the sequence fits TRBJ2-7 better, so the J call may be wrong. CDR1 and CDR2 (germline): MNHNS, SASEGT. This CDR3 is built from 13 residues.

This sequence joins TRBV5-1 and TRBJ1-6, with no clear D. The CDR3 extends over 17 amino acids. In germline, CDR1 is SGHRS, CDR2 YFSETQ. V was cut by 0 bases and J by 0 bases, with 10 bases left in between. The CDR3 region is CASSLETVSSYNSPLHF. The CDR3 coding sequence is TGCGCCAGCAGCTTGGAAACAGTTAGCTCCTATAATTCACCCCTCCACTTT.

This clone appeared once. The chain uses TRBV5-1 and TRBJ2-7, with unresolved D. The V gene's germline CDR1 is SGHRS and CDR2 YFSETQ. The CDR3 extends over 15 amino acids. The V and J ends lost 4 bases and 5 bases respectively, with 19 bases between them. CDR3 DNA: TGCGCCAGCAGCGCCGGGTTGGTTCTCCTCGACGAGCAGTACTTC. Amino acid sequence: CASSAGLVLLDEQYF.